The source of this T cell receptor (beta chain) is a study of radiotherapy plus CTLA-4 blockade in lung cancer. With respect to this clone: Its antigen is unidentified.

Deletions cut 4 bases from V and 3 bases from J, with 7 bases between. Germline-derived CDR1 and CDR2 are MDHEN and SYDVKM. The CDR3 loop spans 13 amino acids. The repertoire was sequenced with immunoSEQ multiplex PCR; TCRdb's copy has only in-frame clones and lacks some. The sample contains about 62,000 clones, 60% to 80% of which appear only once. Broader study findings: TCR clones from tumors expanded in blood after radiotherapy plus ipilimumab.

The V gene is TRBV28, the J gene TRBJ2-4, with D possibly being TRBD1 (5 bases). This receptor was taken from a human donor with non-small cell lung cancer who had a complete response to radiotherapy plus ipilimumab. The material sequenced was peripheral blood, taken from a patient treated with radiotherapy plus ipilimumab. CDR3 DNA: TGTGCCAGCAGTTCAGGGAACAAAAACATTCAGTACTTC. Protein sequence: CASSSGNKNIQYF.